This entry features one TCR beta chain sequence. This entry is derived from a study of blood T cell repertoires in COVID-19. Measured with immunoSEQ multiplex PCR; TCRdb has only the in-frame clones, and not every one. The table shows some 150,000 clones, with 80% to 90% occurring only once. CDR3 length equals 13 residues. V was clipped by 3 bases and J by 4 bases; unmatched bases: 3. Germline CDR1 reads DFQATT; CDR2 reads SNEGSKA (reference sequence). Sequencing was performed on peripheral blood. This clonotype was sampled from a woman aged 40-49 years with acute or convalescent COVID-19. The chain recombines TRBV20-1 with TRBJ2-1, with 7 bases fitting TRBD2. This CDR3 reads CSASGDYYNEQFF. The DNA for the CDR3 is TGCAGTGCTAGTGGGGACTATTACAATGAGCAGTTCTTC.